This T cell receptor beta chain was identified in a study of preoperative IRX-2 immunotherapy in early breast cancer. Treatment defined: preoperative locoregional IRX-2 cytokine immunotherapy. Patients received preoperative, locoregional IRX-2 cytokine immunotherapy in a phase Ib study. TCRdb's copy holds only in-frame clones and misses some; the assay was immunoSEQ multiplex PCR. The sample includes more than 50,000 clones, 94% of them seen just once. Between the trimmed V and J ends, which lost 2 bases and 3 bases, there was a span of 13 bases. The CDR3 has 15 amino acids. Germline V gene data show CDR1 as LGHNA and CDR2 as YNFKEQ.

The gene calls are TRBV4-2 and TRBJ2-5; tentative D call: TRBD2 (5 bases). The sample was taken from a patient treated with IRX-2 immunotherapy. This clonotype was obtained from a human donor with breast cancer. The CDR3 DNA sequence: TGTGCCAGCAGCCAACCTGGCGACGGGAAAGAGACCCAGTACTTC. It encodes CASSQPGDGKETQYF.